This is a list of T cell receptor beta chains from one sample in a study of shared T cell receptors in the human thymus. Some clones are missing from TCRdb's copy, which holds only in-frame ones; the method was immunoSEQ multiplex PCR. Of 500,000 to 850,000 clones listed, 80% to 90% are singletons. These data were also reused for a study on human thymus T cells.

What was sequenced was thymocytes. The receptors derive from a boy younger than two with a congenital heart defect. Each CDR3 is given with its conserved first and last residue. A D gene is named only where the DNA matches it firmly. Not all rows give a size; the values are once, few, many and, for expanded clones, a class.

TRBJ2-7 | TRBV2 | . | 16 | . | CASSDGPRGFSYEQYF | TGTGCCAGCAGTGATGGCCCACGGGGTTTCTCCTACGAGCAGTACTTC
TRBJ2-2 | TRBV5-6 | . | 16 | TRBD2 | CASSLKAGGETGELFF | TGTGCCAGCAGCTTGAAGGCGGGGGGGGAGACCGGGGAGCTGTTTTTT
TRBJ2-7 | TRBV30 | once | 17 | . | CAWSVWAENLDMHEQYF | TGTGCCTGGAGCGTATGGGCAGAGAACCTGGACATGCACGAGCAGTACTTC
TRBJ2-5 | TRBV28 | . | 16 | . | CASSCEGAVGEETQYF | TGTGCCAGCAGTTGCGAGGGCGCGGTGGGAGAAGAGACCCAGTACTTC
TRBJ2-1 | TRBV7-6 | . | 15 | TRBD2 | CASTRTSGADNEQFF | TGTGCCAGCACGCGGACTAGCGGGGCTGACAATGAGCAGTTCTTC
TRBJ2-2 | TRBV7-6 | . | 16 | . | CASSPPQPTGTGELFF | TGTGCCAGCAGCCCCCCCCAGCCCACGGGCACCGGGGAGCTGTTTTTT
TRBJ2-5 | TRBV29-1 | . | 14 | . | CSADGGGGQETQYF | TGCAGCGCCGACGGGGGCGGGGGACAAGAGACCCAGTACTTC
TRBJ2-2 | TRBV19 | . | 13 | . | CASNGERAGELFF | TGTGCCAGTAATGGAGAGAGGGCCGGGGAGCTGTTTTTT
TRBJ2-7 | TRBV5-6 | . | 15 | TRBD2 | CASSSLAGAEYEQYF | TGTGCCAGCAGCTCCCTAGCGGGAGCTGAATACGAGCAGTACTTC
TRBJ1-2 | TRBV18 | . | 14 | TRBD1 | CASSPVTGRSGYTF | TGTGCCAGCTCACCCGTGACAGGGCGGAGTGGCTACACCTTC
TRBJ1-5 | TRBV28 | . | 14 | . | CASSSEGEGQPQHF | TGTGCCAGCAGTTCGGAGGGGGAGGGTCAGCCCCAGCATTTT
TRBJ1-2 | TRBV19 | . | 10 | . | CASSGYGYTF | TGTGCCAGTTCCGGCTATGGCTACACCTTC
TRBJ1-3 | TRBV13 | . | 16 | TRBD1 | CASSERTGGAGNTIYF | TGTGCCAGCAGCGAAAGGACAGGGGGTGCCGGAAACACCATATATTTT
TRBJ2-7 | TRBV12-2 | once | 17 | . | CASRSPLGLAASYEQYF | TGTGCAAGTCGCTCACCCTTAGGACTAGCGGCATCCTACGAGCAGTACTTC
TRBJ2-5 | TRBV20-1 | once | 11 | . | CSARTGGTQYF | TGCAGTGCAAGGACCGGGGGGACCCAGTACTTC
TRBJ2-2 | TRBV7-6 | . | 11 | TRBD2 | CASTGGRELFF | TGTGCCAGCACCGGGGGGAGGGAGCTGTTTTTT
TRBJ1-4 | TRBV30 | . | 14 | TRBD1 | CACQRTGRNEKLFF | TGTGCCTGTCAAAGGACAGGGAGGAATGAAAAACTGTTTTTT
TRBJ1-2 | TRBV29-1 | . | 14 | TRBD1 | CSVEGQGKSSGYTF | TGCAGCGTTGAAGGACAGGGGAAGTCGAGCGGCTACACCTTC
TRBJ2-3 | TRBV13 | once | 13 | . | CASGGTPGDTQYF | TGTGCCAGCGGCGGGACCCCTGGAGATACGCAGTATTTT
TRBJ1-1 | TRBV7-2 | once | 14 | . | CASSPVTGNTEAFF | TGTGCCAGCAGTCCAGTGACGGGGAACACTGAAGCTTTCTTT
TRBJ2-1 | TRBV5-1 | . | 15 | TRBD1 | CASSLETGNLDEQFF | TGCGCCAGCAGCTTAGAGACAGGGAATTTGGATGAGCAGTTCTTC
TRBJ2-7 | TRBV4-3 | . | 16 | . | CASSQEAGAPAYEQYF | TGCGCCAGCAGCCAAGAAGCAGGCGCGCCCGCTTACGAGCAGTACTTC
TRBJ2-1 | TRBV19 | . | 17 | TRBD2 | CASRLAGGGPFYNEQFF | TGTGCCAGTAGACTCGCCGGGGGGGGACCTTTCTACAATGAGCAGTTCTTC
TRBJ1-4 | TRBV10-3 | . | 20 | TRBD1 | CAISVGLTGGKRATNEKLFF | TGTGCCATCAGTGTCGGTTTGACAGGGGGCAAAAGGGCAACTAATGAAAAACTGTTTTTT
TRBJ1-1 | TRBV19 | . | 15 | . | CASSTGLYMNTEAFF | TGTGCCAGTAGTACGGGTTTATACATGAACACTGAAGCTTTCTTT
TRBJ2-2 | TRBV7-2 | . | 15 | TRBD1 | CATDTGVKNTGELFF | TGTGCCACCGATACAGGGGTAAAGAACACCGGGGAGCTGTTTTTT
TRBJ2-2 | TRBV4-3 | . | 16 | . | CASSQEGGDRAGELFF | TGCGCCAGCAGCCAAGAAGGGGGGGATCGGGCCGGGGAGCTGTTTTTT
TRBJ2-2 | TRBV27 | . | 18 | TRBD2 | CASSLRLAGGVDDGELFF | TGTGCCAGCAGTCTCAGACTAGCGGGAGGCGTCGACGACGGGGAGCTGTTTTTT
TRBJ2-2 | TRBV28 | . | 15 | TRBD1 | CASSLSPGGTGELFF | TGTGCCAGCAGTTTATCCCCAGGGGGCACCGGGGAGCTGTTTTTT
TRBJ1-5 | TRBV11-2 | . | 15 | TRBD1 | CASSIRTGSNQPQHF | TGTGCCAGCAGCATAAGGACAGGGAGTAATCAGCCCCAGCATTTT
TRBJ1-2 | TRBV28 | . | 17 | TRBD1 | CASLGQGAPDPLYGYTF | TGTGCCAGCCTGGGACAGGGGGCCCCAGACCCTCTCTATGGCTACACCTTC
TRBJ1-2 | TRBV5-4 | once | 17 | TRBD1 | CASSLGGGQGDLYGYTF | TGTGCCAGCAGCTTGGGAGGCGGACAGGGGGATTTGTATGGCTACACCTTC
TRBJ1-1 | TRBV4-3 | . | 18 | . | CASSPRQNSKSVYTEAFF | TGCGCCAGCAGCCCAAGACAGAACTCAAAATCGGTGTACACTGAAGCTTTCTTT
TRBJ1-6 | TRBV6-5 | . | 14 | . | CASTITEYNSPLHF | TGTGCCAGCACCATAACAGAGTATAATTCCCCCCTCCACTTT
TRBJ1-1 | TRBV5-6 | . | 16 | . | CASSLPPHRVPTEAFF | TGTGCCAGCAGCTTGCCTCCTCACAGGGTACCCACTGAAGCTTTCTTT
TRBJ1-2 | TRBV28 | . | 21 | . | CAIRPAQRRQGMPEANYGYTF | TGTGCTATCCGTCCCGCGCAGCGTCGGCAGGGGATGCCGGAAGCTAACTATGGCTACACCTTC
TRBJ1-3 | TRBV6-5 | . | 15 | . | CASSYKARAGNTIYF | TGTGCCAGCAGTTATAAAGCCCGGGCTGGAAACACCATATATTTT
TRBJ1-4 | TRBV4-1 | . | 16 | TRBD1 | CASSQHQDRVLGKLFF | TGCGCCAGCAGCCAACACCAAGACAGGGTCTTGGGAAAACTGTTTTTT
TRBJ1-1 | TRBV29-1 | . | 12 | . | CSVESGSGEAFF | TGCAGCGTTGAAAGCGGGTCTGGTGAAGCTTTCTTT
TRBJ1-1 | TRBV5-1 | . | 11 | . | CASSPGQEAFF | TGCGCCAGCAGTCCTGGACAGGAAGCTTTCTTT
TRBJ2-4 | TRBV19 | . | 19 | . | CASSAPTRDSILAKNIQYF | TGTGCCAGTAGTGCCCCAACGCGGGACTCAATACTAGCCAAAAACATTCAGTACTTC
TRBJ1-4 | TRBV28 | . | 15 | TRBD1 | CASSFDRGGHEKLFF | TGTGCCAGCAGCTTCGACAGGGGAGGGCATGAAAAACTGTTTTTT
TRBJ2-7 | TRBV4-3 | . | 17 | TRBD2 | CASSQSTRGTSSYEQYF | TGCGCCAGCAGCCAATCAACTAGGGGGACTAGCTCCTACGAGCAGTACTTC
TRBJ2-7 | TRBV14 | . | 14 | . | CASSRQRGTYEQYF | TGTGCCAGCAGCCGACAGCGAGGAACCTACGAGCAGTACTTC
TRBJ1-4 | TRBV6-5 | . | 14 | . | CASSYAREVEKLFF | TGTGCCAGCAGTTACGCCAGGGAGGTTGAAAAACTGTTTTTT
TRBJ1-2 | TRBV27 | . | 12 | TRBD1 | CASLGTGEGYTF | TGTGCCAGCCTAGGGACAGGGGAAGGCTACACCTTC
TRBJ1-4 | TRBV4-1 | . | 16 | . | CASSQEKWTANEKLFF | TGCGCCAGCAGCCAAGAAAAGTGGACAGCGAATGAAAAACTGTTTTTT
TRBJ2-7 | TRBV27 | . | 16 | . | CASSLTQAPPLWEQYF | TGTGCCAGCAGTCTAACACAGGCCCCACCCTTGTGGGAGCAGTACTTC
TRBJ2-2 | TRBV4-3 | . | 18 | TRBD2 | CASSQRGLAGVRTGELFF | TGCGCCAGCAGCCAGAGAGGACTAGCGGGAGTAAGGACCGGGGAGCTGTTTTTT
TRBJ2-7 | TRBV14 | . | 15 | . | CASSKKRAPLGEQYF | TGTGCCAGCAGCAAGAAGCGGGCGCCACTTGGGGAGCAGTACTTC
TRBJ2-2 | TRBV28 | . | 19 | . | CASSLDRVQGRVCTGELFF | TGTGCCAGCAGTTTAGATCGGGTCCAGGGCAGGGTCTGCACCGGGGAGCTGTTTTTT
TRBJ1-1 | TRBV5-1 | . | 13 | TRBD1 | CASSPDRGTEAFF | TGCGCCAGCAGCCCGGACAGGGGCACTGAAGCTTTCTTT
TRBJ1-4 | TRBV7-2 | once | 17 | . | CASSLIPTATTNEKLFF | TGTGCCAGCAGCCTAATACCGACAGCGACAACTAATGAAAAACTGTTTTTT